This T cell receptor beta chain comes out of a study of cytomegalovirus exposure and HLA in healthy donors. PCR amplification relied on 60 Vbeta primers (plus 13 Jbeta primers). Libraries were prepared by immunoSEQ multiplex PCR; TCRdb keeps only in-frame clonotypes and omits some of them. The data hold about 110,000 clones, with 13% to 15% observed a single time. As for the donors, each was a healthy bone marrow donor. From germline, CDR1 is SNHLY and CDR2 FYNNEI. Trimming removed 6 bases at V and 0 bases at J, with 3 bases between. The CDR3 has 12 amino acids. Sequencing was carried out using PBMCs. The chain has TRBV2 and TRBJ2-1; D remains ambiguous. This TCR was sampled from a female donor in good health and CMV-seronegative. The CDR3 DNA follows: TGTGCCAGCAGGAGCTCCTACAATGAGCAGTTCTTC. Encoded protein: CASRSSYNEQFF.